This is a list of T cell receptor beta chains from one sample in a study of cytotoxic CD8 clonotypes in ibrutinib-treated CLL. Sequencing was performed with immunoSEQ multiplex PCR; in TCRdb, only in-frame clones are kept and a portion is missing. The table shows over 120,000 clones, with about four fifths occurring only once. Specimen: PBMCs, collected after 12 months of ibrutinib treatment. The receptors were gathered from a human donor with chronic lymphocytic leukemia. Both conserved end residues are part of each CDR3. A D gene is named only where the DNA matches it firmly. A clone size is listed for some rows: how often the clone was seen (once, few, many), or a class if it is expanded.

V gene	D gene	J gene	clone size	CDR3 DNA	CDR3 protein
TRBV6-1	.	TRBJ2-1	.	TGTGCCAGCAGTGAACGTCTAGCTGGCGTCGATGAGCAGTTCTTC	CASSERLAGVDEQFF
TRBV9	.	TRBJ2-5	.	TGTGCCAGCAGCGTAGAGGAGACCCAGTACTTC	CASSVEETQYF
TRBV5-1	TRBD1	TRBJ2-5	.	TGCGCCAGCAGCTTGGCCGGGACAGGGGAGACCCAGTACTTC	CASSLAGTGETQYF
TRBV25-1	.	TRBJ1-1	.	TGTGCCAGCAGTGAATCTAGTACGGCGAACACTGAAGCTTTCTTT	CASSESSTANTEAFF
TRBV9	.	TRBJ1-3	.	TGTGCCAGCAGCGTAGCTTTACCGGGGGCGCATGGAAACACCATATATTTT	CASSVALPGAHGNTIYF
TRBV19	.	TRBJ1-5	.	TGTGCCAGTAGTATACTCGGGACCCTGGGGGGCAATCAGCCCCAGCATTTT	CASSILGTLGGNQPQHF
TRBV15	TRBD2	TRBJ2-1	.	TGTGCCACCAGCAGAGAAAGGCGCGGGGGAGATGAGCAGTTCTTC	CATSRERRGGDEQFF
TRBV2	.	TRBJ2-3	.	TGTGCCGGCCAGTTTAGCACAGATACGCAGTATTTT	CAGQFSTDTQYF
TRBV28	TRBD2	TRBJ2-2	.	TGTGCCAGCAGTTTAATTTTAGCGGGAGGTACCGGGGAGCTGTTTTTT	CASSLILAGGTGELFF
TRBV4-2	.	TRBJ2-3	once	TGTGCCAGCAGCCAAGTCAGCGAAACTAGCACAGATACGCAGTATTTT	CASSQVSETSTDTQYF
TRBV6-1	TRBD1	TRBJ2-3	.	TGTGCCAGTGACAGGGGGCCCCCAGATACGCAGTATTTT	CASDRGPPDTQYF
TRBV11-2	.	TRBJ1-4	.	TGTGCCAGCAGCTCCGGATTCAAACTGTTTTTT	CASSSGFKLFF
TRBV5-4	TRBD2	TRBJ2-1	.	TGTGCCAGCAGCTTGGAGGGACTAGCTTTACCAAATGAGCAGTTCTTC	CASSLEGLALPNEQFF
TRBV29-1	.	TRBJ2-2	.	TGCAGCGTTGACAGTAACACCGGGGAGCTGTTTTTT	CSVDSNTGELFF
TRBV5-1	TRBD2	TRBJ2-7	.	TGCGCCAGCAGCTTGGCCGGGACTAGCGCAACCTACGAGCAGTACTTC	CASSLAGTSATYEQYF
TRBV4-1	.	TRBJ2-3	.	TGCGCCAGCAGCCACAGGGAGTTTGGCACAGATACGCAGTATTTT	CASSHREFGTDTQYF
TRBV20-1	.	TRBJ2-1	.	TGCAGTGCTAGAACCCACCTCTTC	CSARTHLF
TRBV6-4	TRBD2	TRBJ2-4	.	TGTGCCAGCAGTGAGGCGAGGACTAGCGCTCTAGCCAAAAACATTCAGTACTTC	CASSEARTSALAKNIQYF
TRBV5-1	.	TRBJ2-1	.	TGCGCCAGCAGCAATACACCGTACAATGAGCAGTTCTTC	CASSNTPYNEQFF
TRBV5-1	.	TRBJ2-7	.	TGCGCCAGCACCCTGCAGGGTTTTTCATCCTACGAGCAGTACTTC	CASTLQGFSSYEQYF
TRBV19	.	TRBJ2-7	.	TGTGCCAGTAGGGGGTGGGGAACGGAACAGTACTTC	CASRGWGTEQYF
TRBV7-3	TRBD2	TRBJ2-3	few	TGTGCCAGCAGCTTAGCGGGAGGGCTCGCCAATACGCAGTATTTT	CASSLAGGLANTQYF
TRBV28	.	TRBJ1-1	.	TGTGCCAGCAGTTTAACATCTCGGAACACTGAAGCTTTCTTT	CASSLTSRNTEAFF
TRBV7-2	.	TRBJ1-2	.	TGTGCCAGCAGCTTATGGGTCTTGCGGGGCTACACCTTC	CASSLWVLRGYTF
TRBV30	TRBD1	TRBJ1-2	.	TGTGCCTGGAGTGGGGGACAGGGAGGTTATGGCTACACCTTC	CAWSGGQGGYGYTF
TRBV9	TRBD2	TRBJ2-3	.	TGTGCCAGCAGCGTCCTGACTAGCGGGACCACAGATACGCAGTATTTT	CASSVLTSGTTDTQYF
TRBV29-1	TRBD2	TRBJ2-1	.	TGCAGCGTCGGAGGACTAGCGGGAGCGACGGGTGAGCAGTTCTTC	CSVGGLAGATGEQFF
TRBV7-6	TRBD1	TRBJ2-1	.	TGTGCCAGCAGCCCGGGACAGTACAATGAGCAGTTCTTC	CASSPGQYNEQFF
TRBV11-3	.	TRBJ2-7	.	TGTGCCAGCAGCTTAGCAACTAGAGGCGAGCAGTACTTC	CASSLATRGEQYF
TRBV10-2	.	TRBJ2-6	.	TGCGCCAGCAGTTTGCGTACCACTCTAACAAAGTCGGGCCAACGTCCTGATTTC	CASSLRTTLTKSGQRPDF
TRBV27	.	TRBJ1-2	.	TGTGCCAGCAGAAGTAACTATGGCTACACCTTC	CASRSNYGYTF
TRBV7-2	TRBD1	TRBJ1-1	once	TGTGCCAGCAGCTTAGTTCCAGGGGGGGACACTGAAGCTTTCTTT	CASSLVPGGDTEAFF
TRBV27	.	TRBJ2-7	few	TGTGCCAGCAGTCTCTCCCCCCAACAGGCAACCTACGAGCAGTACTTC	CASSLSPQQATYEQYF
TRBV11-2	TRBD1	TRBJ2-7	few	TGTGCCAGCAGCGGCACCAGGGGACAGACAAACTACGAGCAGTACTTC	CASSGTRGQTNYEQYF
TRBV6-1	.	TRBJ1-2	.	TGTGCCAGCAGTGACAGTCTAACTAACTATGGCTACACCTTC	CASSDSLTNYGYTF
TRBV7-2	.	TRBJ1-5	.	TGTGCCAGCAGCTTAGATAGCAATCAGCCCCAGCATTTT	CASSLDSNQPQHF
TRBV9	.	TRBJ1-1	.	TGTGCCAGCGGGGCCCTACTGAAGGACACTGAAGCTTTCTTT	CASGALLKDTEAFF
TRBV6-1	TRBD2	TRBJ2-7	.	TGTGCCAGCAGTGAAAACCGCGGGGGGGCTGGCTCCTACGAGCAGTACTTC	CASSENRGGAGSYEQYF
TRBV18	.	TRBJ2-1	.	TGTGCCAGCTCACCACAGCAGGGATCGGGCAATGAGCAGTTCTTC	CASSPQQGSGNEQFF
TRBV14	.	TRBJ2-6	.	TGTGCCAGCAGCCAACTCAGGGGCGGTGGGGCCAACGTCCTGACTTTC	CASSQLRGGGANVLTF
TRBV28	.	TRBJ1-3	.	TGTGCCAGCAGTCCTATCAACCCCCAGGGGCAGGACACCATATATTTT	CASSPINPQGQDTIYF